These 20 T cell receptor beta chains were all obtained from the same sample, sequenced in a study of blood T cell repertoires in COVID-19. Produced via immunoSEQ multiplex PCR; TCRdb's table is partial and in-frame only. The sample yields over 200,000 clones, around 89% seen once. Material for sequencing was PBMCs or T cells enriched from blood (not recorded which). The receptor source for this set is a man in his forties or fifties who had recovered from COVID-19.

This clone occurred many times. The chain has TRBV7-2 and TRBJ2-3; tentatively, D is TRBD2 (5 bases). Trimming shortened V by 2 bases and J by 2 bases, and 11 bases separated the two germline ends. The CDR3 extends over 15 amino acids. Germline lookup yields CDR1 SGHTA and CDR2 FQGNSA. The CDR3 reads CASSLQAEVTDTQYF. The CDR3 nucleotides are TGTGCCAGCAGCTTACAAGCGGAGGTCACAGATACGCAGTATTTT.

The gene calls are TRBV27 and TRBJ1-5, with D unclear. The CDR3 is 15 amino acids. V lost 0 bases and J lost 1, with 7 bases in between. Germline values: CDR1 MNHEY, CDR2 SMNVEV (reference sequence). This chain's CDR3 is CASSLSTLSNQPQHF. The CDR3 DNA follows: TGTGCCAGCAGTTTATCAACATTGAGCAATCAGCCCCAGCATTTT.

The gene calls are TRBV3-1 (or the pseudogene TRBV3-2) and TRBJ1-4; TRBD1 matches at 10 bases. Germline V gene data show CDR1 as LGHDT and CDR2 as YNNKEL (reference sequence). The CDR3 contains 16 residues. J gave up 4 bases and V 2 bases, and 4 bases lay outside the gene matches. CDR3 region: CASSQRTGGNNEKLFF. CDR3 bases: TGTGCCAGCAGCCAACGGACAGGGGGAAATAATGAAAAACTGTTTTTT.

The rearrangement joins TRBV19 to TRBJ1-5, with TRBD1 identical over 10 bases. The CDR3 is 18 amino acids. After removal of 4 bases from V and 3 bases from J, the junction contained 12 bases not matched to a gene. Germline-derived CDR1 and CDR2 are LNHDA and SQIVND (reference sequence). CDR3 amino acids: CASSRGQGRQTINQPQHF. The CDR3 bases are TGTGCCAGTAGTAGGGGACAGGGGAGACAAACTATCAATCAGCCCCAGCATTTT.

The CDR3: CASSDLGGTTDTQYF. The CDR3 coding sequence is TGTGCCAGCAGTGACCTGGGGGGGACGACAGATACGCAGTATTTT. The chain recombines TRBV2 with TRBJ2-3, with 7 bases fitting TRBD2. CDR3 size: 15 residues. Trimming cost V 3 bases and J 3 bases; bases outside gene matches: 6. Germline CDR1 and CDR2: SNHLY and FYNNEI.

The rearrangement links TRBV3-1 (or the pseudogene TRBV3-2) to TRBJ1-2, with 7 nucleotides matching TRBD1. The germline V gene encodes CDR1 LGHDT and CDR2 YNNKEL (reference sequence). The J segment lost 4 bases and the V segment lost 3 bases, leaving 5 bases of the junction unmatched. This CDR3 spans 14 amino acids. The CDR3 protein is CASSQRDRAYGYTF. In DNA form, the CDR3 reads TGTGCCAGCAGCCAGCGGGACAGAGCCTATGGCTACACCTTC.

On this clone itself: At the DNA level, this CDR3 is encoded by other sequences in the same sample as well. The CDR3 DNA is TGTGCCAGCAGCCTCGACAGGGGGAACACTGAAGCTTTCTTT. Its translation: CASSLDRGNTEAFF. The chain couples TRBV7-3 to TRBJ1-1, with 8 bases aligning to TRBD1. CDR3 length: 14 residues. After removal of 5 bases from V and 1 base from J, the junction contained 3 bases not matched to a gene. Germline V CDR1 and CDR2: SGHTA, FQGTGA.

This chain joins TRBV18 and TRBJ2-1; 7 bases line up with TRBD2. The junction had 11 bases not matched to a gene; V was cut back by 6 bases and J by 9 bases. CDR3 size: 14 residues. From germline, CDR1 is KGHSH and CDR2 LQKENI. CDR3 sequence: CASSPGGSTGEQFF. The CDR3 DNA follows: TGTGCCAGCTCTCCGGGGGGTTCAACCGGTGAGCAGTTCTTC.

Here the CDR3 DNA reads TGCAGTGCTAGCTACTACACCTTC. Protein product: CSASYYTF. The rearrangement links TRBV20-1 to TRBJ1-2, with D unresolved. Germline-derived CDR1 and CDR2 are DFQATT and SNEGSKA (reference sequence). This CDR3 has 8 amino acids. With 3 bases removed from V and 10 bases from J, the gap between germline ends came to 3 bases.

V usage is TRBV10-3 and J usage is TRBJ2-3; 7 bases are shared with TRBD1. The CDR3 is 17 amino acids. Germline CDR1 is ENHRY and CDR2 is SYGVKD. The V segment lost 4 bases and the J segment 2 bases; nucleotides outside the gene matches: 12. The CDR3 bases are TGTGCCATCAGTGGGACTTTTAACAGGGGCCACACAGATACGCAGTATTTT. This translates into CAISGTFNRGHTDTQYF.

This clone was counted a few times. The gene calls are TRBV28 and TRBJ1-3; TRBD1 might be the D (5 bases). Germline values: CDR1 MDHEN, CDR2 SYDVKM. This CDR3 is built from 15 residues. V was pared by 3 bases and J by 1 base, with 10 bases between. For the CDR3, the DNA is TGTGCCAGCAGTTTCGACAGCAGGTCTGGAAACACCATATATTTT. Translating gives CASSFDSRSGNTIYF.

CDR3 in amino acids: CASSNKGQSGQPQHF. The CDR3 DNA reads TGTGCCAGTAGTAATAAAGGACAGTCCGGTCAGCCCCAGCATTTT. The rearrangement links TRBV19 to TRBJ1-5, with a tentative D call TRBD1 (6 bases). Germline loops: CDR1 LNHDA, CDR2 SQIVND (reference sequence). Trimming left V 4 bases short and J 6 bases short, with 16 bases between. The CDR3 totals 15 residues.

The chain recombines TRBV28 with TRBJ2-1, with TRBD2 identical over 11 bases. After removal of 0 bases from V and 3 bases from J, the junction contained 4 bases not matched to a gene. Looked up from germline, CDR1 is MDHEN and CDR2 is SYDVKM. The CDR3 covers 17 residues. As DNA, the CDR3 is TGTGCCAGCAGTTTATGGGGGACTAGCGGACGCTACAATGAGCAGTTCTTC. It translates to CASSLWGTSGRYNEQFF.

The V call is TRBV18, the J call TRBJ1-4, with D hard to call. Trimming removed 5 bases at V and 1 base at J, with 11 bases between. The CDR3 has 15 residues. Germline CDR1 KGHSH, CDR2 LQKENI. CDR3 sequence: CASSVDMGTNEKLFF. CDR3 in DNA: TGTGCCAGCTCAGTCGACATGGGAACTAATGAAAAACTGTTTTTT.

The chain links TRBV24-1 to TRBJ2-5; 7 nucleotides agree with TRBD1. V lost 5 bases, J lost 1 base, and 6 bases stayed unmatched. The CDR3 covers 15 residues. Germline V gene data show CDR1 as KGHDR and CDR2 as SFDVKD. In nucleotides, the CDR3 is TGTGCCACCAGTGCCTCGACAGGGCTCCAAGAGACCCAGTACTTC. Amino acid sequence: CATSASTGLQETQYF.

CDR3 sequence (DNA): TGTGCCAGCAGTTTATACGGGACAGGGAATTTGGAGCAGTACTTC. Translation: CASSLYGTGNLEQYF. This chain connects TRBV28 to TRBJ2-7; 9 positions agree with TRBD1. With 1 base clipped from V and 7 bases from J, the junction kept 8 bases outside the gene matches. Germline-derived CDR1 and CDR2 are MDHEN and SYDVKM. The CDR3 is 15 amino acids.

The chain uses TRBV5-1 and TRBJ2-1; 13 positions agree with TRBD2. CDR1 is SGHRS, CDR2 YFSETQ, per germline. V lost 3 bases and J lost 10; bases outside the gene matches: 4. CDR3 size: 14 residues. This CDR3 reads CASSSEGLAGEQFF. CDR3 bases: TGCGCCAGCAGCTCGGAGGGACTAGCGGGGGAGCAGTTCTTC.

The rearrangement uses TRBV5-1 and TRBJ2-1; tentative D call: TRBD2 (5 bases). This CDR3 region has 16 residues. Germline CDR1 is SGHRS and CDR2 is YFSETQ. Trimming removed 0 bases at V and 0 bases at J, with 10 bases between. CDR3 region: CASSLAPGSSYNEQFF. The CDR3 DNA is TGCGCCAGCAGCTTGGCGCCGGGGAGCTCCTACAATGAGCAGTTCTTC.

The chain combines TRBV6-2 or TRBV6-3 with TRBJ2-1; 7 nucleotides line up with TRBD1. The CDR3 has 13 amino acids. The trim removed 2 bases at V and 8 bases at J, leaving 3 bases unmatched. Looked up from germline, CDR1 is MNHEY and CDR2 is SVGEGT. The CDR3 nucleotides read TGTGCCAGCAGTTACCCGGGACAGTATGAGCAGTTCTTC. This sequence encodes CASSYPGQYEQFF.

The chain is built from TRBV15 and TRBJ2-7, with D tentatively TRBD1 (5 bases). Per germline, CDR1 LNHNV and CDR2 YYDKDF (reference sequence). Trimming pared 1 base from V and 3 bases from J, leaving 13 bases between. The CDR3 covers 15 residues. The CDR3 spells CATSRARAGYYEQYF. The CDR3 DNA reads TGTGCCACCAGCAGAGCCCGGGCAGGGTACTACGAGCAGTACTTC.